These 28 T cell receptor beta chains share one sample of origin, sequenced in a study of regulatory T cells in long-lasting Graves disease (dated by TCRdb to the early 2020s). Libraries were made using multiplex PCR. Sequencer: Illumina HiSeq 4000. CDR3 regions were amplified by Arm-PCR with iRepertoire HTBI primers to construct TCR beta libraries. TCRdb handled the public reads itself, with Q25 trimming in fastp and clone calling in MiXCR, and kept productive beta chains. Rows matching on CDR3 protein sequence are summarized as one entry with the most common DNA and genes. This sample lists approximately 460,000 distinct CDR3 sequences; 16% were detected once. The ten largest clones add up to about 11% of the sample. This specimen's time point label, per the study, means: newly diagnosed GD, antithyroid drugs for less than 3 months. For both TCR sequencing and RNA sequencing, RNA was extracted from PBMCs using TRIzol.

The same sample was also studied in work on T cells in Graves' hyperthyroidism and ophthalmopathy.

The specimen comprised peripheral blood mononuclear cells (PBMCs), sampled at new diagnosis, from a patient treated with antithyroid drugs. The receptors were sampled from a woman in her 30s with Graves disease. Donor details come from another sample of the same person, matched by shared clones.

CDR3 coding DNA: TGTGCCAGCAGCGGAACCGACTCCTACAATGAGCAGTTCTTC. Translating gives CASSGTDSYNEQFF. This chain joins TRBV7-9 and TRBJ2-1; D remains unclear. The length of the CDR3 is 14 residues. The V and J ends lost 5 bases and 0 bases respectively, with 8 bases between them. CDR1 and CDR2 (germline): SEHNR, FQNEAQ (reference sequence). Drawing the rest from reference TRBV7-9 and TRBJ2-1, the complete variable domain is DTGVSQNPRHKITKRGQNVTFRCDPISEHNRLYWYRQTLGQGPEFLTYFQNEAQLEKSRLLSDRFSAERPKGSFSTLEIQRTEQGDSAMYLCASSGTDSYNEQFFGPGTRLTVL.

About this clonotype: A much larger clone sits a single nucleotide away, making a read error possible. The chain employs TRBV15 and TRBJ2-1; D is uncertain. Germline CDR1 and CDR2: LNHNV and YYDKDF (reference sequence). V dropped 3 bases and J dropped 10 bases, with 25 bases sitting between them. The CDR3 covers 17 residues. CDR3 in amino acids: CATSSPSKGISSYEQFF. DNA for the CDR3: TGTGCCACCAGCAGTCCCTCCAAGGGCATCTCCTCCTACGAGCAGTTCTTC.

This clonotype has more than one count but fewer than ten. This sequence joins TRBV13 and TRBJ2-3, with D unclear. V dropped 5 bases and J dropped 1 base, with 16 bases sitting between them. The germline V gene encodes CDR1 PRHDT and CDR2 FYEKMQ (reference sequence). CDR3 length equals 16 residues. The CDR3 reads CASSPVSGFGTDTQYF. In DNA, the CDR3 is TGTGCCAGCAGCCCCGTATCAGGATTCGGCACAGATACGCAGTATTTT.

This clonotype has a handful of counts. J is TRBJ1-1 and V is TRBV10-3; the D gene is possibly TRBD1 (5 bases). The CDR3 is 14 residues long. V was pared by 6 bases and J by 0 bases, with 11 bases between. Germline-derived CDR1 and CDR2 are ENHRY and SYGVKD. The DNA of the CDR3 is TGTGCCATCAGCGGGGGATTTATGAACACTGAAGCTTTCTTT. As protein: CAISGGFMNTEAFF.

The chain uses TRBV28 and TRBJ1-5; D is unclear. V gave up 6 bases and J gave up 5 bases, with 17 bases separating them. The CDR3 has 15 amino acids. Germline CDR1 MDHEN, CDR2 SYDVKM. The CDR3 coding sequence is TGTGCCAGCAGCTTACCCCTCCCGCGGGATCAGCCCCAGCATTTT. Translated: CASSLPLPRDQPQHF. The full variable domain, rest sourced from reference TRBV28 and TRBJ1-5, is DVKVTQSSRYLVKRTGEKVFLECVQDMDHENMFWYRQDPGLGLRLIYFSYDVKMKEKGDIPEGYSVSREKKERFSLILESASTNQTSMYLCASSLPLPRDQPQHFGDGTRLSIL.

This clonotype was recorded many times. The chain combines TRBV28 with TRBJ2-7; D is unresolved. The CDR3 spans 15 residues. Trimming shortened V by 5 bases and J by 2 bases, and 16 bases separated the two germline ends. The germline V gene has CDR1 MDHEN and CDR2 SYDVKM. This CDR3 is CASSPSAKPTYEQYF. DNA for the CDR3: TGTGCCAGCAGTCCTTCCGCCAAGCCGACCTACGAGCAGTACTTC.

Ten or more counts support this clonotype. The chain has TRBV28 and TRBJ2-1; possibly TRBD1 for D (5 bases). The CDR3 runs 12 residues. Trimming took 6 bases from V and 4 from J, leaving 7 bases between them. In germline, CDR1 is MDHEN, CDR2 SYDVKM. The CDR3 DNA is TGTGCCAGCAGGGACAATTACAATGAGCAGTTCTTC. This gives the protein CASRDNYNEQFF.

This clonotype was seen many times. The chain links TRBV12-3 or TRBV12-4 to TRBJ1-2; D might be TRBD1 (5 bases). CDR3 length: 13 amino acids. The ends were cut back, 4 bases at V and 3 bases at J, with 9 bases in the middle. The DNA of the CDR3 is TGTGCCAGCAGTTCGCGACAGCACTATGGCTACACCTTC. It specifies CASSSRQHYGYTF.

Notes on this clonotype: Possible read error: a much larger clone is one base away. V usage is TRBV28 and J usage is TRBJ2-7, with D tentatively TRBD1 (5 bases). CDR3 length: 16 amino acids. Germline V lookup: CDR1 MDHEN, CDR2 SYDVKM. Trimming pared 11 bases from V and 0 bases from J, leaving 23 bases between. Written as DNA, the CDR3 is TGTGCCGCCTCATCCATAGCTAGGGGATTCTCCTACGAGCAGTACTTC. Translated, it gives CAASSIARGFSYEQYF.

This clonotype was recorded at least ten times. This chain uses TRBV20-1 with TRBJ1-5; D call uncertain. The CDR3 contains 17 residues. Per the germline V gene, CDR1 is DFQATT and CDR2 is SNEGSKA (reference sequence). V was trimmed by 3 bases and J by 2 bases, leaving 20 bases between them. The CDR3 bases are TGCAGTGCTAGGCTCCCTGGCAGGATGATGGGCAATCAGCCCCAGCATTTT. Protein sequence: CSARLPGRMMGNQPQHF.

Details on this clonotype: A read error may explain this, as a much larger clone is one base away. The chain has TRBV28 and TRBJ2-1, with TRBD2 as a possible D gene (6 bases). The germline gives CDR1 MDHEN, CDR2 SYDVKM. Trimming removed 6 bases from V and 10 bases from J, with 13 bases in between. This CDR3 region has 12 residues. CDR3 nucleotide sequence: TGTGCCAGCAGACTAGCCAGGTACGAGCAGTTCTTC. Its translation: CASRLARYEQFF.

This clonotype was seen only a few times. This chain joins TRBV27 and TRBJ1-2; no clear D gene. There are 11 residues in the CDR3. Trimming took 6 bases from V and 1 from J, leaving 3 bases between them. Germline CDR1 MNHEY, CDR2 SMNVEV (reference sequence). This chain's CDR3 is CASRNNYGYTF. CDR3 nucleotides: TGTGCCAGCAGGAATAACTATGGCTACACCTTC.

The chain combines TRBV20-1 with TRBJ2-1; D unresolved. The length of the CDR3 is 13 residues. Trimming took off 4 bases at V and 6 bases at J, with 13 bases between the two ends. In germline, CDR1 is DFQATT, CDR2 SNEGSKA (reference sequence). The CDR3 loop is CSATLLLANEQFF. The DNA of the CDR3 is TGCAGTGCTACCCTCCTCTTGGCCAATGAGCAGTTCTTC.

This clonotype showed up many times. The chain carries TRBV27 and TRBJ1-1; 7 bases map to TRBD1. Losses at the gene ends were 10 bases for V and 2 bases for J; bases not matched to a gene: 4. The CDR3 spans 12 residues. Germline V gene sequence: CDR1 MNHEY, CDR2 SMNVEV (reference sequence). The CDR3 nucleotides read TGTGCCACCGGGACAGCTAACACTGAAGCTTTCTTT. Its protein is CATGTANTEAFF.

This clonotype appeared once. This clone may be a read error of a much larger clone one base away. This chain connects TRBV6-9 to TRBJ2-7; TRBD1 is a possible D gene (5 bases). CDR1 is MNHGY, CDR2 SVAAGI, per germline. The CDR3 runs 13 residues. The V end lost 4 bases, the J end lost 1 base, and 8 bases lay between the germline ends. CDR3 coding DNA: TGTGCCAGCAGTTGGGGCAGATCCTACGAGCAGTACTTC. Translation gives CASSWGRSYEQYF.

This clonotype showed up many times. This chain joins TRBV20-1 and TRBJ1-4; D gene unclear. V gave up 3 bases and J gave up 7 bases, with 12 bases separating them. The CDR3 sequence is 13 residues long. Germline V lookup: CDR1 DFQATT, CDR2 SNEGSKA (reference sequence). The CDR3 bases are TGCAGTGCTAGGGTGGGGTTAAGTGAAAAACTGTTTTTT. This encodes CSARVGLSEKLFF.

There are many counts of this clonotype. The gene calls are TRBV7-3 and TRBJ2-3, with 12 bases aligning to TRBD2. Germline CDR1 reads SGHTA; CDR2 reads FQGTGA. The CDR3 spans 17 residues. V was pared by 5 bases and J by 0 bases, with 6 bases of the junction left unmatched. The CDR3 DNA is TGTGCCAGCAGCCCTAATGGACTAGCGGGGAGCACAGATACGCAGTATTTT. It is translated as CASSPNGLAGSTDTQYF.

This clonotype was detected only once. The rearrangement joins TRBV28 to TRBJ1-3, with 7 bases identical to TRBD1. This CDR3 spans 17 amino acids. CDR1 MDHEN and CDR2 SYDVKM come from the germline V gene. J gave up 1 base and V 6 bases, and 12 bases lay outside the gene matches. The CDR3 reads CASSPLLGTVSGNTIYF. CDR3 in DNA: TGTGCCAGCAGCCCCCTCCTTGGGACAGTTTCTGGAAACACCATATATTTT.

This clonotype was detected ten times or more. This chain connects TRBV6-2 or TRBV6-3 to TRBJ2-7, with D possibly matching TRBD2 (6 bases). The germline CDR1 and CDR2 sequences are MNHEY and SVGEGT. Trimming left V 5 bases short and J 4 bases short, with 15 bases between. This CDR3 region has 14 residues. CDR3 nucleotides: TGTGCCAGCAGTACGGGGCGGGAAGTATACGAGCAGTACTTC. This sequence encodes CASSTGREVYEQYF.

This clonotype was seen many times. The J gene is TRBJ2-5, the V gene TRBV28; maybe TRBD2 (6 bases). Looked up from germline, CDR1 is MDHEN and CDR2 is SYDVKM. The CDR3 totals 14 residues. V gave up 1 base and J gave up 5 bases, with 11 bases separating them. The CDR3 spells CASSLSWEEETQYF. CDR3 DNA sequence: TGTGCCAGCAGTTTATCCTGGGAGGAGGAGACCCAGTACTTC.

This clonotype was recorded many times. This sequence joins TRBV20-1 and TRBJ1-4, with TRBD1 matching 9 bases. The CDR3 has 13 residues. CDR1 and CDR2 from the germline V gene are DFQATT and SNEGSKA (reference sequence). The trim removed 6 bases at V and 6 bases at J, leaving 5 bases unmatched. CDR3 DNA: TGCAGTGCCGGACAGGGGCGAGATGAAAAACTGTTTTTT. Translated: CSAGQGRDEKLFF.

The chain is built from TRBV14 and TRBJ2-7; the D gene is possibly TRBD1 (6 bases). CDR3 length equals 15 residues. The V end lost 3 bases, the J end lost 4 bases, and 16 bases lay between the germline ends. Germline V lookup: CDR1 SGHDN, CDR2 FVKESK. The CDR3 is CASSHRTVLPYEQYF. The CDR3 nucleotides are TGTGCCAGCAGCCATCGGACAGTTCTCCCTTACGAGCAGTACTTC.

This clonotype was seen repeatedly, ten times or more. V gene TRBV20-1 combines with J gene TRBJ2-7; TRBD2 aligns across 8 bases. Trimming took 3 bases from V and 3 from J; bases not matched to a gene: 10. Germline lookup yields CDR1 DFQATT and CDR2 SNEGSKA (reference sequence). This CDR3 is 15 amino acids long. The CDR3 loop is CSASSVSGRVYEQYF. As DNA, the CDR3 is TGCAGTGCTAGCTCGGTATCCGGGAGGGTCTACGAGCAGTACTTC.

The chain combines TRBV7-2 with TRBJ2-5; tentatively, D is TRBD1 (6 bases). Germline CDR1 and CDR2: SGHTA and FQGNSA. Deletions cut 0 bases from V and 3 bases from J, with 17 bases between. The CDR3 spans 17 residues. Written as DNA, the CDR3 is TGTGCCAGCAGCTTAGCGGGGGCAGTTTTTAGAAAAGAGACCCAGTACTTC. Its protein is CASSLAGAVFRKETQYF.

This clonotype was seen ten or more times. A junction boundary mismatches the germline segment, possibly from a read error. The chain has TRBV18 and TRBJ1-2, with 8 nucleotides matching TRBD1. The CDR3 runs 14 residues. Germline loops: CDR1 KGHSH, CDR2 LQKENI. Here the CDR3 DNA reads TGTGCCAGCTCACCAGACGGACAGGGACAGGCTCGAGGGTTC. Translation: CASSPDGQGQARGF.

The gene calls are TRBV20-1 and TRBJ2-1; TRBD1 agrees at 8 bases. This CDR3 spans 14 amino acids. Germline lookup yields CDR1 DFQATT and CDR2 SNEGSKA (reference sequence). V was pared by 4 bases and J by 6 bases, with 8 bases of the junction left unmatched. CDR3 sequence: CSATPGTGGNEQFF. In DNA, the CDR3 is TGCAGTGCTACCCCCGGGACAGGCGGCAATGAGCAGTTCTTC.

In this sample, this clonotype turned up a few times. The genes are TRBV20-1 and TRBJ2-7, with D possibly matching TRBD2 (5 bases). V shed 6 bases and J shed 2 bases, with 14 bases lying between them. This CDR3 has 13 amino acids. The germline V gene encodes CDR1 DFQATT and CDR2 SNEGSKA (reference sequence). The CDR3 DNA is TGCAGTGCCTCTACTAGTTCCCCCTACGAGCAGTACTTC. It translates to CSASTSSPYEQYF.

This rearrangement joins TRBV18 to TRBJ2-4, with D perhaps being TRBD1 or TRBD2 (6 bases each). The V and J ends lost 0 bases and 0 bases respectively, with 12 bases between them. This CDR3 contains 17 residues. The germline CDR1 and CDR2 sequences are KGHSH and LQKENI. CDR3 region: CASSPPWGAVAKNIQYF. The DNA of the CDR3 is TGTGCCAGCTCACCACCGTGGGGGGCTGTAGCCAAAAACATTCAGTACTTC.